The sequence of this TCR beta chain was determined in a study of OX40 agonist ivuxolimab in advanced cancers. Blood got drawn at baseline, again on cycle 4 day 1, and then on cycle 7 day 1. With V trimmed by 3 bases and J by 1 base, 7 bases remained unmatched. CDR1 LGHNA and CDR2 YNFKEQ come from the germline V gene. This CDR3 has 16 residues. Profiled with immunoSEQ multiplex PCR; TCRdb holds only in-frame clones, not every one. The sample lists 70,000 to 75,000 clones; approximately 86% were seen once. The sample here was CD4+ or CD8+ T cells sorted from blood, taken in a trial of the OX40 agonist ivuxolimab. This clonotype was sampled from an adult with an advanced solid tumor such as melanoma, head and neck, liver or kidney cancer. This chain uses TRBV4-2 with TRBJ1-1; 8 nucleotides align to TRBD1. DNA for the CDR3: TGTGCCAGCAGCCAGGGGGGACAGGCCAGGAACACTGAAGCTTTCTTT. It codes for CASSQGGQARNTEAFF.